These 20 T cell receptor beta chains came from one sample sequenced in a study of blood T cell repertoires in COVID-19. Only in-frame clones appear in the TCRdb table, and some are missing; sequencing was by immunoSEQ multiplex PCR. Here the sample spans more than 200,000 clones, approximately 84% being singletons. The sample comprised peripheral blood. The receptors here all came from a man at least 80 years old with acute or convalescent COVID-19.

V gene TRBV28 combines with J gene TRBJ1-6; D remains unclear. Germline assignment: CDR1 MDHEN and CDR2 SYDVKM. V lost 4 bases and J 5 bases, leaving 3 bases between the germline ends. This CDR3 spans 12 amino acids. The CDR3 is CASSSNNSPLHF. In nucleotides, the CDR3 is TGTGCCAGCAGTTCCAATAATTCACCCCTCCACTTT.

The V call is TRBV7-6, the J call TRBJ2-1; 10 nucleotides line up with TRBD1. The CDR3 is 15 residues long. Germline CDR1 SGHVS, CDR2 FNYEAQ. After removal of 5 bases from V and 4 bases from J, the junction contained 5 bases not matched to a gene. The CDR3 loop reads CASSPDRGPYNEQFF. In DNA, the CDR3 is TGTGCCAGCAGCCCCGACAGGGGGCCTTACAATGAGCAGTTCTTC.

The V and J genes are TRBV28 and TRBJ2-7; D gene ambiguous. CDR1 is MDHEN, CDR2 SYDVKM, per germline. The CDR3 is 11 amino acids. Deletions cut 3 bases from V and 9 bases from J, with 9 bases between. This chain's CDR3 is CASSFAAGQYF. The DNA for the CDR3 is TGTGCCAGCAGTTTCGCGGCTGGGCAGTACTTC.

The V gene is TRBV14, the J gene TRBJ2-7, with 10 positions matching TRBD1. In germline, CDR1 is SGHDN, CDR2 FVKESK. V lost 1 base to trimming and J lost 7 bases; unmatched junction nucleotides: 25. The CDR3 extends over 21 amino acids. CDR3 coding DNA: TGTGCCAGCAGCCAAGGCCGGGGACAGGGGAACCAGGCATGGCCGGCCTTTGAGCAGTACTTC. It is translated as CASSQGRGQGNQAWPAFEQYF. The full variable domain, completed using reference TRBV14 and TRBJ2-7, is EAGVTQFPSHSVIEKGQTVTLRCDPISGHDNLYWYRRVMGKEIKFLLHFVKESKQDESGMPNNRFLAERTGGTYSTLKVQPAELEDSGVYFCASSQGRGQGNQAWPAFEQYFGPGTRLTVT.

The rearrangement uses TRBV3-1 (or the pseudogene TRBV3-2) and TRBJ2-2; 8 bases map to TRBD2. The CDR3 consists of 16 residues. The germline V gene encodes CDR1 LGHDT and CDR2 YNNKEL (reference sequence). J was trimmed by 6 bases and V by 5 bases; bases with no gene match: 11. The CDR3 DNA follows: TGTGCCAGCAGCTTAGGGACTAGTCATTTTCCCGGGGAGCTGTTTTTT. It encodes CASSLGTSHFPGELFF.

The V gene is TRBV7-9, the J gene TRBJ1-6; possible D gene TRBD1, 6 bases. CDR1 is SEHNR and CDR2 is FQNEAQ in the germline V gene (reference sequence). This CDR3 contains 13 residues. V lost 8 bases and J lost 8, with 13 bases in between. The CDR3 nucleotides read TGTGCCAGCCAGGCAGGGGTTTATTCACCCCTCCACTTT. Its protein product is CASQAGVYSPLHF. Full variable domain (missing parts from reference TRBV7-9 and TRBJ1-6): DTGVSQNPRHKITKRGQNVTFRCDPISEHNRLYWYRQTLGQGPEFLTYFQNEAQLEKSRLLSDRFSAERPKGSFSTLEIQRTEQGDSAMYLCASQAGVYSPLHFGNGTRLTVT.

This clone is a singleton in its sample. The chain joins TRBV7-8 to TRBJ2-2; TRBD2 matches 7 bases. This CDR3 has 15 residues. V shed 7 bases and J 5 bases; nucleotides not matched to a gene: 10. CDR1 and CDR2 from the germline V gene are SGHVS and FQNEAQ. CDR3 loop: CASTLSGVGTGELFF. The CDR3 nucleotides are TGTGCCAGCACCTTGAGCGGGGTTGGGACCGGGGAGCTGTTTTTT.

The chain has TRBV11-3 and TRBJ1-4; 8 bases fit TRBD1. The CDR3 runs 15 residues. V lost 1 base and J lost 8; bases outside the gene matches: 6. Per the germline V gene, CDR1 is SGHNT and CDR2 is YENEEA. As DNA, the CDR3 is TGTGCCAGCAGCTTAGGAACAGGGGGTGTGGAAAAACTGTTTTTT. Protein: CASSLGTGGVEKLFF.

This rearrangement joins TRBV12-3 or TRBV12-4 to TRBJ2-7; 9 bases align to TRBD2. The junction had 2 bases not matched to a gene; V was cut back by 6 bases and J by 2 bases. There are 13 residues in the CDR3. This CDR3 reads CASSIAGAYEQYF. CDR3 DNA sequence: TGTGCCAGCAGCATAGCGGGAGCCTACGAGCAGTACTTC.

In this sample, this clone turned up a few times. CDR3 residues: CASRKLAGNNEQFF. The CDR3, as DNA: TGTGCCAGCAGGAAACTAGCGGGTAACAATGAGCAGTTCTTC. The chain has TRBV2 and TRBJ2-1; 9 positions match TRBD2. The CDR3 covers 14 residues. After removal of 6 bases from V and 5 bases from J, the junction contained 5 bases not matched to a gene. The germline CDR1 and CDR2 sequences are SNHLY and FYNNEI.

J is TRBJ2-3 and V is TRBV10-3; D perhaps matches TRBD2 (6 bases). V lost 4 bases and J 5 bases, leaving 13 bases between the germline ends. Germline loops: CDR1 ENHRY, CDR2 SYGVKD. The CDR3 loop spans 14 amino acids. CDR3 nucleotide sequence: TGTGCCATCAGTGGTAGCGGAAATTTAGATACGCAGTATTTT. Translated: CAISGSGNLDTQYF.

The sample holds one count of this clone. This chain connects TRBV5-6 to TRBJ1-1; D not resolved. Germline assignment: CDR1 SGHDT and CDR2 YYEEEE. The CDR3 runs to 15 residues. Deletions cut 0 bases from V and 6 bases from J, with 15 bases between. The CDR3 DNA follows: TGTGCCAGCAGCTTGGCCGATACCAACATTCCTGAAGCTTTCTTT. It yields the protein CASSLADTNIPEAFF.

The V call is TRBV9, the J call TRBJ1-1; no clear D gene. The CDR3 loop spans 14 amino acids. The ends were cut back, 4 bases at V and 4 bases at J, with 14 bases in the middle. CDR1 and CDR2 (germline): SGDLS, YYNGEE. CDR3 bases: TGTGCCAGCAGCCCAGAGGGAAGAGGCACTGAAGCTTTCTTT. Translated, it gives CASSPEGRGTEAFF.

This chain links TRBV19 with TRBJ1-5; 9 bases align to TRBD1. Losses at the gene ends were 4 bases for V and 4 bases for J; bases not matched to a gene: 5. CDR1 and CDR2 from the germline V gene are LNHDA and SQIVND (reference sequence). The CDR3 consists of 15 residues. CDR3 DNA sequence: TGTGCCAGTAGTACCCGGACAGGGGCAAATCAGCCCCAGCATTTT. It specifies CASSTRTGANQPQHF.

The chain couples TRBV5-4 to TRBJ2-2, with 9 bases matching TRBD2. The CDR3 loop spans 15 amino acids. Looked up from germline, CDR1 is SGHNT and CDR2 is YYREEE (reference sequence). Trimming at V came to 4 bases and at J to 6 bases, leaving 7 bases not matched to a gene. CDR3 nucleotide sequence: TGTGCCAGCAGCCTTAGCGGGAGTAAGGCCGGGGAGCTGTTTTTT. It codes for CASSLSGSKAGELFF.

The V call is TRBV6-7, the J call TRBJ2-1, with D possibly being TRBD1 (6 bases). TRBV6-7 qualifies as an ORF whose function is uncertain. V gave up 5 bases and J gave up 15 bases, with 20 bases separating them. The CDR3 contains 13 residues. CDR3 nucleotides: TGTGCCAGCAGTCACGGGACACCCATAAGACCGTTCTTC. It is translated as CASSHGTPIRPFF.

This rearrangement joins TRBV27 to TRBJ1-5; TRBD1 matches at 8 bases. Germline V gives CDR1 MNHEY, CDR2 SMNVEV (reference sequence). The CDR3 is 15 residues long. V shed 5 bases, J shed 1 base, and the junction held 4 bases outside the gene matches. The CDR3 protein is CASSNRGYSNQPQHF. For the CDR3, the DNA is TGTGCCAGCAGTAACAGGGGGTACAGCAATCAGCCCCAGCATTTT.

The chain has TRBV2 and TRBJ1-2; D may be TRBD1 (6 bases). This CDR3 comprises 13 residues. V gave up 6 bases and J gave up 4 bases, with 12 bases separating them. CDR1 and CDR2 from the germline V gene are SNHLY and FYNNEI. CDR3 region: CASRDSGVYGYTF. The CDR3 coding sequence is TGTGCCAGCAGGGATTCAGGGGTCTATGGCTACACCTTC. Full variable domain (outside the CDR3, taken from reference TRBV2 and TRBJ1-2): EPEVTQTPSHQVTQMGQEVILRCVPISNHLYFYWYRQILGQKVEFLVSFYNNEISEKSEIFDDQFSVERPDGSNFTLKIRSTKLEDSAMYFCASRDSGVYGYTFGSGTRLTVV.

This chain joins TRBV27 and TRBJ2-1, with 13 nucleotides matching TRBD2. The CDR3 has 16 residues. Unmatched junction bases numbered 11, after V lost 6 bases and J lost 9 bases. Germline CDR1 MNHEY, CDR2 SMNVEV (reference sequence). The CDR3 sequence is CASRETGTSGNGEQFF. The CDR3 DNA sequence: TGTGCCAGCAGAGAAACCGGGACTAGCGGGAACGGTGAGCAGTTCTTC.

J is TRBJ2-2 and V is TRBV18; the match to TRBD1 covers 8 bases. The CDR3 consists of 14 residues. From germline, CDR1 is KGHSH and CDR2 LQKENI. V shed 3 bases, J shed 9 bases, and the junction held 6 bases outside the gene matches. This CDR3 reads CASSPSTGERELFF. The CDR3 bases are TGTGCCAGCTCACCCTCGACAGGGGAGAGGGAGCTGTTTTTT.